The T cell receptor (beta chain) under discussion was sequenced for a study of blood T cells in healthy people across ages (dated by TCRdb to between 2015 and 2016). With regard to the full study: Template switching captured roughly one uniquely barcoded TCR beta cDNA molecule per two T cells in model experiments. Donors of different ages were randomly distributed across sequencing lanes to avoid experimental bias. The donors were divided into four age groups: young (average around 16 years), middle-aged (about 41), aged (approximately 62) and long-lived (about 80). The study measured age-related changes in TCR beta repertoire diversity using deep sequencing normalized with unique cDNA molecular identifiers. Two additional independent replicas of 1 million unique cDNA reads from the same blood draw were analyzed for two donors (one aged 18 to 30 and one aged 80 or older). Findings and caveats that apply to the study as a whole: Compared with the aged group, more naive CD4+ T cells, fewer expanded clones and increased TCR diversity were shown by the long-lived group, suggesting age selection. Observed TCR beta diversity per million T cells fell roughly linearly with age, and a significant reduction was already apparent by age around 36. A strong correlation was found between observed TCR beta diversity and the percentage of naive T cells measured by flow cytometry. Because donor CMV infection status was unknown, age-related changes in expanded clonotypes were potentially confounded. Because profiling used bulk unsorted PBMCs, naive and antigen-experienced compartments could not be compared conclusively. Total diversity estimates from one million sequenced T cells were considered lower bounds and underestimates.

Systemically healthy Caucasian individuals from Russia, over 30 in total and aged about 6 to 90 years, were included as donors. Around 9.8 milliliters of peripheral blood were collected from each donor into EDTA-treated Vacutainer tubes. PBMCs were isolated by Ficoll-Paque density-gradient centrifugation, with at least 7 million obtained per sample. Trizol reagent was used to extract total RNA from PBMCs, with at least 5.5 micrograms per sample. The percentages of naive CD45RAhigh/CD27high T cells were determined by flow cytometry on a PBMC aliquot from every donor. The CDR3 spans 15 residues, from the cysteine through the phenylalanine. Of the read, only the CDR3 DNA is kept; its 45 bases are in frame from base 1. CDR1 and CDR2 were assigned from the germline V gene as SGHRS and YFSETQ. This clonotype was observed a handful of times. What antigen it recognizes has not been identified. Qualities for individual bases were not recorded, and no much larger clone is one base off.

The receptor library was made with 5' RACE. TCRdb lists the instrument as Illumina HiSeq 2500. A second PCR of roughly 7 to 11 cycles was performed with a sample-barcoded 5' primer and a J-beta primer mix. A template-switch 5' adaptor carrying 12 random nucleotides introduced a unique molecular identifier onto each TCR beta cDNA molecule. Each sample yielded at least 2.5 million CDR3-containing paired-end reads. All of the RNA was converted into first-strand cDNA using the Mint cDNA synthesis kit, with a TRBC-specific oligonucleotide serving as the primer. After uracil-DNA glycosylase treatment, a first 18-cycle PCR used universal primers M1SS and BC2_uni_R on all cDNA. Per the source publication's procedure: Each sample was normalized by randomly selecting 1 million high-quality reads, each carrying a distinct molecular identifier. Reads with shared molecular identifiers were discarded instead of being binned into consensus sequences. MiTCR, set to a Q25 quality threshold and the strictest error-elimination algorithm, was used for CDR3 identification, clonotype clustering and error correction. A nonparametric unseen species model using Euler transformation provided a lower-bound estimate of total TCR beta diversity. TCRdb reprocessing: public reads trimmed at Q25 with fastp, clones called with MiXCR, in-frame beta chains kept. CDR3 protein sequences are deduplicated, and each keeps its most common genes and DNA. TCRdb, rather than the study authors, made the V and J calls. In this sample the table shows some 920,000 distinct CDR3 sequences, roughly 47% of which occur a single time. The ten largest make up 20% to 25% of the sample.

The TCR was taken from an older woman in good health. The sample consisted of blood. The chain uses TRBV5-1 and TRBJ2-5; TRBD1 might be the D gene, on 6 matching bases. The DNA matches TRBJ2-7 better at its end, which makes the J call doubtful. The nucleotide sequence is given as TGCGCCAGCAGCTTGTCCACAGTAACAGGGTACGAGCAGTACTTC. Its protein product is CASSLSTVTGYEQYF.